This TCR beta chain comes out of a study of T cells in Graves' hyperthyroidism and ophthalmopathy. Points on this clonotype: Its antigen is not known.

Deletions cut 8 bases from V and 4 bases from J, with 11 bases between. CDR3 length: 12 amino acids. CDR1 and CDR2 from the germline V gene are LNHNV and YYDKDF (reference sequence). Diagnosing involved the use of clinical symptoms, serum thyroxine and TRAb, thyroid ultrasound and orbital computed tomography. General study points: In blood, most of the thyroid clonotypes expanded above 0.001 were also present.

RNA transcripts served as the template for amplifying TCR beta CDR3 regions. TCR CDR3 regions were first amplified by RT-PCR with HTBI primers. MiXCR, run by TCRdb on the multiplex PCR reads, gives a single entry per CDR3 protein. This sample yields roughly 580,000 distinct CDR3 sequences, of which about 43% are seen a single time; 8.2% belongs to the top ten. The sequence was obtained from a woman aged 18-30 years with Graves' hyperthyroidism. The V gene is TRBV15, the J gene TRBJ1-2; TRBD1 is a possible D gene (5 bases). Sample: peripheral blood or thyroid tissue (not recorded which). DNA of the CDR3: TGTGCCACCGAACGGGGGTCCTATGGCTACACCTTC. Its translation: CATERGSYGYTF.